A selection of T cell receptor beta chains follows, all from one sample in a study of technical replicates of blood from a few donors. Method: immunoSEQ multiplex PCR; TCRdb's copy keeps in-frame clones and lacks some. The sample has tens of thousands of clones, about 86% seen once; the top ten hold roughly 4.4%. Sequencing input: PBMCs. These receptors were taken from a human donor in good health. Some clones in this sample may be carry-over from other donors' samples. Both conserved end residues are part of each CDR3. The D gene is left open where the match is weak. Clone size is shown for a subset of rows, as once, few, many or a class of expanded clone.

CDR3 DNA	CDR3 protein	D gene	V gene	J gene	clone size	CDR3 length
TGTGCCAGCAGGATAGCGGGTGGGAACTACAATGAGCAGTTCTTC	CASRIAGGNYNEQFF	TRBD2	TRBV5-6	TRBJ2-1	-	15
TGTGCCATCAGGTCGGGACTAGCGGCCGGGGAGCTGTTTTTT	CAIRSGLAAGELFF	TRBD2	TRBV10-3	TRBJ2-2	-	14
TGTGCCTGGAACCCTGGCGGAGAGACCCAGTACTTC	CAWNPGGETQYF	-	TRBV30	TRBJ2-5	once	12
TGTGCCAGCAGCTTGGTAGAAGGGGCCCGCTCCTATGGCTACACCTTC	CASSLVEGARSYGYTF	-	TRBV5-6	TRBJ1-2	many	16
TGTGCCAGCTCACCACCGAATATGGGGGGGCCGTCTGGAGTCCCCACAGATACGCAGTATTTT	CASSPPNMGGPSGVPTDTQYF	-	TRBV18	TRBJ2-3	-	21
TGCGCCAGCAGCCAAGTAGGAGGGAACACCGGGGAGCTGTTTTTT	CASSQVGGNTGELFF	-	TRBV4-1	TRBJ2-2	-	15
TGTGCCAGCAGCTCACCTACACTAGCGCGGAGGGCCAAAAACATTCAGTACTTC	CASSSPTLARRAKNIQYF	TRBD2	TRBV13	TRBJ2-4	-	18
TGCGCCAGCAGCTTGGCTACAGGGATCCCTCCAGAGACCCAGTACTTC	CASSLATGIPPETQYF	-	TRBV5-1	TRBJ2-5	-	16
TGCGCCAGCAGCCGGGAAACCGGGGCTGAAGCTTTCTTT	CASSRETGAEAFF	-	TRBV4-1	TRBJ1-1	-	13
TGCAGCGTTGAAGGAGGTGGCACTGAAGCTTTCTTT	CSVEGGGTEAFF	-	TRBV29-1	TRBJ1-1	-	12
TGTGCCAGCAGTTCCCTGGAGCGGGGCTCCTACGAGCAGTACTTC	CASSSLERGSYEQYF	TRBD2	TRBV7-9	TRBJ2-7	once	15
TGTGCCCCCGGGAGCACAGATACGCAGTATTTT	CAPGSTDTQYF	-	TRBV5-4	TRBJ2-3	-	11
TGCGCCAGCAGACTCGGTTCTAGCGGTTTCAATGAGCAGTTCTTC	CASRLGSSGFNEQFF	TRBD2	TRBV5-1	TRBJ2-1	-	15
TGTGCCAGCAGTGGGGGACTAGTCGATGAGCAGTTCTTC	CASSGGLVDEQFF	TRBD2	TRBV6-1	TRBJ2-1	-	13
TGTGCCAGCAGCTCGGGGGACAGGGGAACAGACGAGCAGTACTTC	CASSSGDRGTDEQYF	TRBD1	TRBV11-2	TRBJ2-7	-	15
TGTGCCAGCAGCTCCCGCAGCTGGGGGACTAGCGTTCGGGCAGATACGCAGTATTTT	CASSSRSWGTSVRADTQYF	TRBD2	TRBV7-6	TRBJ2-3	-	19
TGTGCCGGGGACAGGTCCTCGGGGGGCTACACCTTC	CAGDRSSGGYTF	TRBD1	TRBV30	TRBJ1-2	-	12
TGTGCCAGCAGCCAACCGGGACACAGAAGTGGCGTGGATGAAAAACTGTTTTTT	CASSQPGHRSGVDEKLFF	-	TRBV4-2	TRBJ1-4	-	18